This T cell receptor (beta chain) was retrieved from a study of CD8 T cells in ankylosing spondylitis. Findings and caveats of the study: The clones that were linked to disease were reported to be significantly enriched in matched synovial fluid samples from ankylosing spondylitis patients.

This clonotype was picked up a small number of times. As yet, its antigen is unknown. In TCRdb, the 5' RACE reads were re-called with MiXCR into one record per CDR3 protein. The sample includes 300,000 to 400,000 distinct CDR3 sequences, 11% of them seen just once. This CDR3 is built from 15 residues. V was clipped by 4 bases and J by 2 bases, with 16 bases between them. CDR1 and CDR2 (germline): SGHRS, YFSETQ. Material: blood, either unsorted or a sorted T cell fraction (not recorded which). The chain employs TRBV5-1 and TRBJ2-7; weak D call: TRBD1 (6 bases). The sequence came from a female donor with ankylosing spondylitis or in good health (not recorded which). In DNA form, the CDR3 reads TGCGCCAGCAGCCCGGGACACACCGACCCCTACGAGCAGTACTTC. Its protein is CASSPGHTDPYEQYF.